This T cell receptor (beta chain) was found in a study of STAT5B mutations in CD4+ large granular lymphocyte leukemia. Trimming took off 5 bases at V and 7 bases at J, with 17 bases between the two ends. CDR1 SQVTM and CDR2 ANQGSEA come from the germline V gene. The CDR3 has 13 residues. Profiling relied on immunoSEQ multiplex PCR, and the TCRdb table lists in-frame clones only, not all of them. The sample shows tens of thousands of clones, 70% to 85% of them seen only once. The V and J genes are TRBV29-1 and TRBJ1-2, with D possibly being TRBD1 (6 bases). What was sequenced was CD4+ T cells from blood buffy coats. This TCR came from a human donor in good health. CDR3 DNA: TGCAGCGTTAGTGGACAGCTGGGCGGTGGCTACACCTTC. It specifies CSVSGQLGGGYTF.